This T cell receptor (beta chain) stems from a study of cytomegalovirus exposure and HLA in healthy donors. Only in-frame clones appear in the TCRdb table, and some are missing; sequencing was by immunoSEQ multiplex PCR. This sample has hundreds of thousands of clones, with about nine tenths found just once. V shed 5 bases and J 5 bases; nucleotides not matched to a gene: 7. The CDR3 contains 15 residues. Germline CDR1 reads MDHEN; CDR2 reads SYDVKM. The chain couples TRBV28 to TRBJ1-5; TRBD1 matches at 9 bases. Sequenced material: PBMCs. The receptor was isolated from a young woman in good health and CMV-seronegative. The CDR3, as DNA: TGTGCCAGCAGTCGGGACAGGGAGGTAGATCAGCCCCAGCATTTT. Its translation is CASSRDREVDQPQHF.